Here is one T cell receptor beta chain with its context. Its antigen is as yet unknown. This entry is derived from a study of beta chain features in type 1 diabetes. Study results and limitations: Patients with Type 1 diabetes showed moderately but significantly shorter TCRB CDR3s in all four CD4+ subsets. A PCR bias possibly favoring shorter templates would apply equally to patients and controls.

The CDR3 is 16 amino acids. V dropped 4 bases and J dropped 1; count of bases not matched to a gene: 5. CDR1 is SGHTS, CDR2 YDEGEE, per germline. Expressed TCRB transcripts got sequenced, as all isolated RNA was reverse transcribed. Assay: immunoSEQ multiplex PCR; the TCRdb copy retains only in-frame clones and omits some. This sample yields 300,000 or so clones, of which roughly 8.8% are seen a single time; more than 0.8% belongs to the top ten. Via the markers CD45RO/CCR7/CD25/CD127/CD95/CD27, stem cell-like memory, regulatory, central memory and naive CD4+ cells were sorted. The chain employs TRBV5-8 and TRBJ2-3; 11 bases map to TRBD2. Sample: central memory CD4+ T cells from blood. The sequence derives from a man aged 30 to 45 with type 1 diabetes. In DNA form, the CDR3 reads TGTGCCAGCAGCCAGATTAGCGGGGGGGGCACAGATACGCAGTATTTT. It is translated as CASSQISGGGTDTQYF.